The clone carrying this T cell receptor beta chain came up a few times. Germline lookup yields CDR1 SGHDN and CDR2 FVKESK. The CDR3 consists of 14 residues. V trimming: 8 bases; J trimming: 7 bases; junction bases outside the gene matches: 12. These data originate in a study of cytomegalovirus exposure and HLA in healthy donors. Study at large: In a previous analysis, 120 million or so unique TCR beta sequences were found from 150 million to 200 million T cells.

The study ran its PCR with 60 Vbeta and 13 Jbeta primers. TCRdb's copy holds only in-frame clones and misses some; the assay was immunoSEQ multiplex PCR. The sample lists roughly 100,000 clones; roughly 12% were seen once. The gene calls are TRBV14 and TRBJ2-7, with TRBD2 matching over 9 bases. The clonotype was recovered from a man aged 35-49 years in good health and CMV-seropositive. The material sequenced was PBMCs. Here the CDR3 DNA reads TGTGCCAGCCGTCGCTTAGCGGGAGTAGGTGAGCAGTACTTC. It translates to CASRRLAGVGEQYF.